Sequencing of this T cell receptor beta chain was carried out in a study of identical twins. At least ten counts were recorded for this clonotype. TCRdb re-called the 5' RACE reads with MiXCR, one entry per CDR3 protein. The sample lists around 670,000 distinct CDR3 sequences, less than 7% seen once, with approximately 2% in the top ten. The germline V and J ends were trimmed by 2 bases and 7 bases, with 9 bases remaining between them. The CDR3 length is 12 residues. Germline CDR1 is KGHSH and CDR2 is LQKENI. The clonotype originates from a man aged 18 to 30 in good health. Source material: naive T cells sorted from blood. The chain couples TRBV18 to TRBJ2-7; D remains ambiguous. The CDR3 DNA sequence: TGTGCCAGCTCACCAACCCGGGTAGAGCAGTACTTC. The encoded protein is CASSPTRVEQYF.